Each of the 30 T cell receptor beta chains below was sequenced from the same sample in a study of a mutant IDH1 vaccine in newly diagnosed glioma. Stated time point: week 23, last vaccination. All doses held 300 ug of mutant IDH1 20-mer peptide, with topical imiquimod. No antigen has been identified for these receptors. Produced via immunoSEQ multiplex PCR; TCRdb's table is partial and in-frame only. This repertoire shows approximately 44,000 clones, about 88% found once; its top ten account for 2% to 3%. Specimen: PBMCs, collected from a glioma patient whose treatment included an IDH1 peptide vaccine. These TCRs come from a woman aged 18-35 years with glioma. Some clones in this sample may be carry-over from other donors' samples.

V is TRBV14 and J is TRBJ1-2; TRBD1 agrees at 8 bases. This CDR3 has 17 amino acids. The germline V gene encodes CDR1 SGHDN and CDR2 FVKESK. Unmatched junction bases numbered 6, after V lost 0 bases and J lost 0 bases. The CDR3 here is CASSQDLGQAANYGYTF. The CDR3 DNA is TGTGCCAGCAGCCAAGATCTGGGACAGGCTGCTAACTATGGCTACACCTTC.

The chain carries TRBV29-1 and TRBJ2-7; 13 bases agree with TRBD2. V lost 3 bases and J lost 0; bases outside the gene matches: 17. The length of the CDR3 is 20 residues. Germline V gene lookup returns CDR1 SQVTM and CDR2 ANQGSEA. CDR3 sequence (DNA): TGCAGCGTTGAGGGGGCCCAGGGGCATGGGACTAGCGGGGCCTCCTACGAGCAGTACTTC. Its translation: CSVEGAQGHGTSGASYEQYF.

This rearrangement joins TRBV10-3 to TRBJ2-3; a weak D match, TRBD1 (6 bases). Germline CDR1 and CDR2: ENHRY and SYGVKD. V lost 6 bases to trimming and J lost 2 bases, with 15 bases between them. The CDR3 has 15 residues. The CDR3: CAIRGAGPDTDTQYF. The CDR3 bases are TGTGCCATCAGGGGGGCGGGCCCTGACACAGATACGCAGTATTTT.

This chain uses TRBV7-9 with TRBJ2-5, with D possibly being TRBD1 (5 bases). The length of the CDR3 is 14 residues. Trimming left V 5 bases short and J 1 base short, with 11 bases between. Germline CDR1 is SEHNR and CDR2 is FQNEAQ (reference sequence). CDR3 nucleotide sequence: TGTGCCAGCAGCCTGGACAAGCCCCAAGAGACCCAGTACTTC. This encodes CASSLDKPQETQYF.

The V call is TRBV10-3, the J call TRBJ2-7, with 9 positions matching TRBD2. The CDR3 sequence is 13 residues long. Germline V gene data show CDR1 as ENHRY and CDR2 as SYGVKD. With V trimmed by 6 bases and J by 3 bases, 3 bases remained unmatched. DNA of the CDR3: TGTGCCATCAGCCCTAGCGGGGACTACGAGCAGTACTTC. It is translated as CAISPSGDYEQYF.

The chain recombines TRBV2 with TRBJ1-2; 7 bases are shared with TRBD1. Losses at the gene ends were 7 bases for V and 6 bases for J; bases not matched to a gene: 14. The CDR3 length is 15 residues. The germline CDR1 and CDR2 sequences are SNHLY and FYNNEI. The CDR3 DNA is TGTGCCAGCACACCCTCTGAGGCCCAGGGGGATGGCTACACCTTC. It is translated as CASTPSEAQGDGYTF.

The chain combines TRBV6-5 with TRBJ2-3; D is ambiguous. The germline gives CDR1 MNHEY, CDR2 SVGAGI. V gave up 6 bases and J gave up 1 base, with 11 bases separating them. This CDR3 is 14 amino acids long. In DNA form, the CDR3 reads TGTGCCAGCAGCCCACGGCGCGGCACAGATACGCAGTATTTT. Protein sequence: CASSPRRGTDTQYF.

The table lists this clone with a count of one. The chain carries TRBV28 and TRBJ2-7, with D perhaps matching TRBD2 (5 bases). Germline CDR1 is MDHEN and CDR2 is SYDVKM. Trimming left V 11 bases short and J 4 bases short, with 24 bases between. CDR3 size: 15 residues. This CDR3 reads CAVRGSGLGWYEQYF. In DNA form, the CDR3 reads TGTGCCGTCCGGGGTTCGGGTTTAGGGTGGTACGAGCAGTACTTC.

V usage is TRBV4-1 and J usage is TRBJ1-1, with 7 bases aligning to TRBD1. V shed 4 bases, J shed 1 base, and the junction held 6 bases outside the gene matches. This CDR3 is built from 15 residues. Per germline, CDR1 MGHRA and CDR2 YSYEKL. The CDR3 sequence is CASSLAGTANTEAFF. The CDR3 nucleotides are TGCGCCAGCAGCCTCGCCGGGACAGCGAACACTGAAGCTTTCTTT.

This clone has only one observation. V usage is TRBV29-1 and J usage is TRBJ2-1, with D maybe TRBD2 (6 bases). The CDR3 spans 14 residues. CDR1 and CDR2 (germline): SQVTM, ANQGSEA. With 4 bases removed from V and 3 bases from J, the gap between germline ends came to 13 bases. The CDR3, as DNA: TGCAGCGTTGGATCTAGCGTCGACTACAATGAGCAGTTCTTC. Translating it yields CSVGSSVDYNEQFF.

The V and J genes are TRBV9 and TRBJ1-1; D gene ambiguous. V lost 0 bases, J lost 4 bases, and 7 bases lay in between. CDR1 SGDLS and CDR2 YYNGEE come from the germline V gene. The length of the CDR3 is 13 residues. CDR3 in amino acids: CASSVDLRTEAFF. The CDR3 region has the DNA TGTGCCAGCAGCGTAGATCTCCGCACTGAAGCTTTCTTT.

The genes are TRBV18 and TRBJ1-5; 7 nucleotides match TRBD1. This CDR3 region has 18 residues. CDR1 and CDR2 (germline): KGHSH, LQKENI. Trimming removed 5 bases from V and 0 bases from J; junction bases left unmatched: 13. The CDR3 sequence: CASSSEFTGAYSNQPQHF. CDR3 bases: TGTGCCAGCTCATCTGAATTTACAGGGGCGTATAGCAATCAGCCCCAGCATTTT.

The V call is TRBV5-1, the J call TRBJ2-3, with D tentatively TRBD1 (7 bases). The germline V and J ends were trimmed by 0 bases and 4 bases, with 12 bases remaining between them. Germline V gives CDR1 SGHRS, CDR2 YFSETQ. This CDR3 has 15 residues. CDR3 loop: CASSLAAGGSDTQYF. CDR3 nucleotides: TGCGCCAGCAGCTTGGCGGCAGGGGGGTCAGATACGCAGTATTTT.

The CDR3 DNA is TGTGCCAGCAGCCTTATAGCGGGAGAGAGAGATGAGCAGTTCTTC. Protein product: CASSLIAGERDEQFF. V gene TRBV7-9 combines with J gene TRBJ2-1; 9 bases match TRBD2. The CDR3 consists of 15 residues. Germline-derived CDR1 and CDR2 are SEHNR and FQNEAQ (reference sequence). J gave up 8 bases and V 5 bases, and 10 bases lay outside the gene matches.

The chain carries TRBV30 and TRBJ2-7, with TRBD2 matching over 7 bases. Germline V gene data show CDR1 as GTSNPN and CDR2 as SVGIG (reference sequence). The CDR3 runs to 14 residues. Trimming at V came to 3 bases and at J to 1 base, leaving 6 bases not matched to a gene. The CDR3 is CAWRSGTLSYEQYF. In nucleotides, the CDR3 is TGTGCCTGGAGAAGCGGGACCTTATCCTACGAGCAGTACTTC.

The rearrangement uses TRBV9 and TRBJ2-7; possible D gene TRBD1, 6 bases. The V end was cut by 4 bases, the J end by 2 bases, with 16 bases between. The CDR3 contains 15 residues. CDR1 is SGDLS and CDR2 is YYNGEE in the germline V gene. CDR3 sequence (DNA): TGTGCCAGCAGCCCACGGACAGAGCCAACCTACGAGCAGTACTTC. It translates to CASSPRTEPTYEQYF.

This clone was observed a handful of times. The CDR3 bases are TGTGCCAGCAGTTCACCTCTGGGCGGGGCGAACACCGGGGAGCTGTTTTTT. This sequence encodes CASSSPLGGANTGELFF. The rearrangement links TRBV27 to TRBJ2-2, with TRBD2 as a possible D gene (6 bases). This CDR3 contains 17 residues. V was shortened by 4 bases and J by 0 bases, with 15 bases between the two germline ends. The germline V gene encodes CDR1 MNHEY and CDR2 SMNVEV (reference sequence).

The J gene is TRBJ2-4, the V gene TRBV20-1, with D perhaps given as TRBD1 or TRBD2 (6 bases each). The CDR3 contains 10 residues. Per the germline V gene, CDR1 is DFQATT and CDR2 is SNEGSKA (reference sequence). Trimming left V 3 bases short and J 12 bases short, with 9 bases between. The CDR3 DNA is TGCAGTGCTAGGGGGGGACATCAGTACTTC. Its protein product is CSARGGHQYF.

This rearrangement joins TRBV27 to TRBJ1-2, with 8 bases lining up with TRBD1. With 4 bases clipped from V and 0 bases from J, the junction kept 19 bases outside the gene matches. The CDR3 is made up of 20 amino acids. Germline values: CDR1 MNHEY, CDR2 SMNVEV (reference sequence). CDR3 sequence reads: CASSSINRGILGVPNYGYTF. DNA of the CDR3: TGTGCCAGCAGTTCCATAAACAGGGGGATTCTAGGTGTTCCTAACTATGGCTACACCTTC.

The gene calls are TRBV7-2 and TRBJ2-5, with D perhaps TRBD1 (6 bases). V was shortened by 0 bases and J by 10 bases, with 15 bases between the two germline ends. This CDR3 is built from 14 residues. Germline V gives CDR1 SGHTA, CDR2 FQGNSA. In DNA, the CDR3 is TGTGCCAGCAGCTTAGCGCTCAGTGGGGGCGACCAGTACTTC. This gives the protein CASSLALSGGDQYF.

This chain's CDR3 is CASSLVAGRGDEQFF. In DNA, the CDR3 is TGTGCCAGCAGCTTGGTAGCAGGGAGAGGGGATGAGCAGTTCTTC. V usage is TRBV5-4 and J usage is TRBJ2-1; D tentatively fits TRBD1 or TRBD2 (5 bases each). The CDR3 is made up of 15 amino acids. The V gene lost 0 bases and the J gene lost 8 bases, with 15 bases spanning the gap. Germline V lookup: CDR1 SGHNT, CDR2 YYREEE (reference sequence).

This chain connects TRBV7-9 to TRBJ1-2, with 7 nucleotides matching TRBD1. The germline CDR1 and CDR2 sequences are SEHNR and FQNEAQ (reference sequence). J was trimmed by 1 base and V by 5 bases; bases with no gene match: 10. CDR3 length equals 16 residues. The CDR3 loop is CASSDSRQGGNYGYTF. The CDR3 region has the DNA TGTGCCAGCAGCGATTCACGACAGGGAGGTAACTATGGCTACACCTTC.

The V call is TRBV7-8, the J call TRBJ1-1, with D perhaps TRBD1 (5 bases). Germline CDR1 and CDR2: SGHVS and FQNEAQ. Between the trimmed V and J ends, which lost 1 base and 4 bases, there was a span of 10 bases. The CDR3 consists of 14 residues. The DNA for the CDR3 is TGTGCCAGCAGCTTAGTTTGGACATTCACTGAAGCTTTCTTT. This codes for CASSLVWTFTEAFF.

Only one count was recorded for this clone. This chain links TRBV30 with TRBJ2-5; 7 nucleotides align to TRBD2. The CDR3 has 18 residues. Trimming removed 1 base from V and 2 bases from J; junction bases left unmatched: 16. Germline V gene data show CDR1 as GTSNPN and CDR2 as SVGIG (reference sequence). The CDR3 loop reads CAWSAPPYKAGVQETQYF. The CDR3 DNA sequence: TGTGCCTGGAGTGCTCCCCCCTATAAGGCGGGAGTGCAAGAGACCCAGTACTTC.

The chain employs TRBV5-1 and TRBJ1-3; D call uncertain. V was trimmed by 2 bases and J by 4 bases, leaving 10 bases between them. CDR3 length: 14 amino acids. The V gene's germline CDR1 is SGHRS and CDR2 YFSETQ. DNA for the CDR3: TGCGCCAGCAGCTTAGCGGGATACGGAAACACCATATATTTT. Its translation: CASSLAGYGNTIYF.

The rearrangement joins TRBV6-1 to TRBJ1-5, with D perhaps matching TRBD1 (5 bases). V was shortened by 3 bases and J by 4 bases, with 13 bases between the two germline ends. The CDR3 has 15 amino acids. CDR1 is MNHNS, CDR2 SASEGT, per germline. The CDR3 region is CASSDPWGGNQPQHF. In DNA form, the CDR3 reads TGTGCCAGCAGTGACCCATGGGGGGGAAATCAGCCCCAGCATTTT.

This chain joins TRBV11-2 and TRBJ2-5; no reliable D call. CDR1 and CDR2 from the germline V gene are SGHAT and FQNNGV. The CDR3 spans 11 residues. V lost 5 bases, J lost 0 bases, and 1 base lay in between. The CDR3: CASSHQETQYF. The CDR3 DNA reads TGTGCCAGCAGCCACCAAGAGACCCAGTACTTC.

The rearrangement links TRBV29-1 to TRBJ1-2, with D maybe TRBD1 (5 bases). The germline gives CDR1 SQVTM, CDR2 ANQGSEA. This CDR3 comprises 14 residues. V was cut by 6 bases and J by 7 bases, with 21 bases left in between. For the CDR3, the DNA is TGCAGCGTGGGAGGGTCGGGGGTCCACGTTGGCTACACCTTC. It translates to CSVGGSGVHVGYTF. The complete variable domain, with remaining parts taken from reference TRBV29-1 and TRBJ1-2, reads SAVISQKPSRDICQRGTSLTIQCQVDSQVTMMFWYRQQPGQSLTLIATANQGSEATYESGFVIDKFPISRPNLTFSTLTVSNMSPEDSSIYLCSVGGSGVHVGYTFGSGTRLTVV.

This clone was counted between two and nine times. The J gene is TRBJ1-3, the V gene TRBV9; no clear D. CDR3 length equals 13 residues. V was cut by 5 bases and J by 8 bases, with 14 bases left in between. Per germline, CDR1 SGDLS and CDR2 YYNGEE. CDR3 protein: CASSPRVVDTIYF. The CDR3 coding sequence is TGTGCCAGCAGTCCGAGGGTCGTAGACACCATATATTTT.

The gene calls are TRBV20-1 and TRBJ2-7; D uncertain. V lost 3 bases and J 3 bases, leaving 6 bases between the germline ends. Germline assignment: CDR1 DFQATT and CDR2 SNEGSKA (reference sequence). This CDR3 is built from 11 residues. In DNA, the CDR3 is TGCAGTGCTAGGGCTGACTACGAGCAGTACTTC. This gives the protein CSARADYEQYF.